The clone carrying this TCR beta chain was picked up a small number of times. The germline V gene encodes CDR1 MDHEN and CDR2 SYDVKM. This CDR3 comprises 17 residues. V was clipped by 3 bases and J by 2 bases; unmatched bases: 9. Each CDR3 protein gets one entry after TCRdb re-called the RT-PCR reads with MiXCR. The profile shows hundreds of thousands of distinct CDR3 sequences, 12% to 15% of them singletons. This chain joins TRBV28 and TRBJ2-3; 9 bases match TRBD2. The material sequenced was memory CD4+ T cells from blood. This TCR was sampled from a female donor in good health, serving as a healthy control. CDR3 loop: CASSFSPSGMFTDTQYF. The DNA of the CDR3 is TGTGCCAGCAGTTTTTCCCCTAGCGGGATGTTCACAGATACGCAGTATTTT.